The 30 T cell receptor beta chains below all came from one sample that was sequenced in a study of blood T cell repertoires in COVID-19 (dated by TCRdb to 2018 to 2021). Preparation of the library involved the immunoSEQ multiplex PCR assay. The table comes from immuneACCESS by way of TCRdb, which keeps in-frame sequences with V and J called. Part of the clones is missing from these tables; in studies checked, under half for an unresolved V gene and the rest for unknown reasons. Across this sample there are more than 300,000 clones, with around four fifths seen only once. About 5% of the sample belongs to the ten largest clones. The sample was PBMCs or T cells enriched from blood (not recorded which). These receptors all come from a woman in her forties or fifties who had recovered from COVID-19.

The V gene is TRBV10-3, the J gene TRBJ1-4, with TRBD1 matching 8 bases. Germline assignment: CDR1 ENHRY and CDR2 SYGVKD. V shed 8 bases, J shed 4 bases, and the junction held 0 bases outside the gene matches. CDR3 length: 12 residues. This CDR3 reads CAIGQGNEKLFF. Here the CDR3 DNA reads TGTGCCATCGGACAGGGTAATGAAAAACTGTTTTTT.

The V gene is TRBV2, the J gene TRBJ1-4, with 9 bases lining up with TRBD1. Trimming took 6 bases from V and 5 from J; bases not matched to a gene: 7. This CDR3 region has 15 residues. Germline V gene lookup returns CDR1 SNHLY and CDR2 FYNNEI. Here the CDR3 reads CASSINRGRNEKLFF. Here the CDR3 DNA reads TGTGCCAGCAGCATAAACAGGGGGCGGAATGAAAAACTGTTTTTT.

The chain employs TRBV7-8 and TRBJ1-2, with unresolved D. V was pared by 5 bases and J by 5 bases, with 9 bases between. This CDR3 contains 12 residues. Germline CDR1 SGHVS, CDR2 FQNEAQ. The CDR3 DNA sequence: TGTGCCAGCAGCCCAGCCCCGTATGGCTACACCTTC. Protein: CASSPAPYGYTF.

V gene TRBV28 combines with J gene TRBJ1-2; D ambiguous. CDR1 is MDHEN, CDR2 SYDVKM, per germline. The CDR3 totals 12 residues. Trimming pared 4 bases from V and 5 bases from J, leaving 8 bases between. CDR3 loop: CASSSLGYGYTF. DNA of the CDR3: TGTGCCAGCAGTTCCCTCGGTTATGGCTACACCTTC.

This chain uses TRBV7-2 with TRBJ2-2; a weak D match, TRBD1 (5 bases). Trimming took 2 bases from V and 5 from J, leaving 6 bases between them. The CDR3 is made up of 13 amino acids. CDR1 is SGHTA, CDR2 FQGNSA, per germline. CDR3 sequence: CASSLQGTGELFF. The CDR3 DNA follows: TGTGCCAGCAGCTTACAGGGAACCGGGGAGCTGTTTTTT.

DNA of the CDR3: TGTGCCAGCAGCCTCAGGGAAAACACTGAAGCTTTCTTT. Its translation is CASSLRENTEAFF. The chain combines TRBV11-3 with TRBJ1-1; D perhaps matches TRBD1 (5 bases). Germline assignment: CDR1 SGHNT and CDR2 YENEEA. This CDR3 comprises 13 residues. The V gene lost 5 bases and the J gene lost 2 bases, with 9 bases spanning the gap.

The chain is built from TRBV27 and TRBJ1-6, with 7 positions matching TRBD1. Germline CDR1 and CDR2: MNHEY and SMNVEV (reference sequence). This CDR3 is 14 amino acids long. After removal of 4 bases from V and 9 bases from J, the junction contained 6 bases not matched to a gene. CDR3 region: CASSSQGVSSPLHF. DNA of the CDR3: TGTGCCAGCAGTTCCCAGGGGGTCAGTTCACCCCTCCACTTT.

As DNA, the CDR3 is TGTGCCAGCACGGGCGGGGGGGCCGGCGAGCAGTACTTC. It yields the protein CASTGGGAGEQYF. The chain joins TRBV6-5 to TRBJ2-7; TRBD2 matches 9 bases. CDR1 is MNHEY, CDR2 SVGAGI, per germline. Unmatched junction bases numbered 7, after V lost 7 bases and J lost 6 bases. This CDR3 has 13 residues.

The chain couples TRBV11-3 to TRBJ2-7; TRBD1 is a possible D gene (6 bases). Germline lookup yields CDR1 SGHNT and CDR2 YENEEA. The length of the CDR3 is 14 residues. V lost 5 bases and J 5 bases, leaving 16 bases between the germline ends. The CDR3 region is CASSPPITGNEQYF. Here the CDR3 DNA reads TGTGCCAGCAGCCCTCCTATTACAGGGAACGAGCAGTACTTC.

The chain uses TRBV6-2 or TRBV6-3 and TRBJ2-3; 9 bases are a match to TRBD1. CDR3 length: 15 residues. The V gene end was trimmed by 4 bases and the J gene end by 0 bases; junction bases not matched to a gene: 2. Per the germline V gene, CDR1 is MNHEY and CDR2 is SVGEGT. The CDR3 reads CASSWDRESTDTQYF. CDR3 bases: TGTGCCAGCAGTTGGGACAGGGAGAGCACAGATACGCAGTATTTT.

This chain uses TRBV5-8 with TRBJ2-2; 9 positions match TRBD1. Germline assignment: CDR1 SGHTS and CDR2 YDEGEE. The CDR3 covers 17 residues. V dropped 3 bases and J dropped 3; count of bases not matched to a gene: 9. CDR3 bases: TGTGCCAGCAGCTCTAAACCGGGACAGGGATACACCGGGGAGCTGTTTTTT. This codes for CASSSKPGQGYTGELFF.

DNA for the CDR3: TGCGCCAGCAGCCTCTCCCCTGGGACAGTCTCTACTGAAGCTTTCTTT. Protein: CASSLSPGTVSTEAFF. The genes are TRBV5-1 and TRBJ1-1, with TRBD1 identical over 7 bases. Germline values: CDR1 SGHRS, CDR2 YFSETQ. The CDR3 covers 16 residues. With V trimmed by 4 bases and J by 5 bases, 14 bases remained unmatched. Full variable domain (remainder filled in from reference TRBV5-1 and TRBJ1-1): KAGVTQTPRYLIKTRGQQVTLSCSPISGHRSVSWYQQTPGQGLQFLFEYFSETQRNKGNFPGRFSGRQFSNSRSEMNVSTLELGDSALYLCASSLSPGTVSTEAFFGQGTRLTVV.

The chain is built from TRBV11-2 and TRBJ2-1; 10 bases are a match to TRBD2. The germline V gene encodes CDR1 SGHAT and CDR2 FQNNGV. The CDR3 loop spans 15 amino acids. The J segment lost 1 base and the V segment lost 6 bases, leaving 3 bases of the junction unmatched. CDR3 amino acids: CASSTLAGSYNEQFF. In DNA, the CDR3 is TGTGCCAGCAGTACACTAGCGGGGTCCTACAATGAGCAGTTCTTC.

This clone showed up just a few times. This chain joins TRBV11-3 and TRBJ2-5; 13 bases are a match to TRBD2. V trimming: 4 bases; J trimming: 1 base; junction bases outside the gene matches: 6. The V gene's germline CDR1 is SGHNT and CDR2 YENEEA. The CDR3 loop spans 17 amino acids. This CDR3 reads CASSSLTSGGFQETQYF. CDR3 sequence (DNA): TGTGCCAGCAGCTCTTTGACTAGCGGGGGGTTCCAAGAGACCCAGTACTTC.

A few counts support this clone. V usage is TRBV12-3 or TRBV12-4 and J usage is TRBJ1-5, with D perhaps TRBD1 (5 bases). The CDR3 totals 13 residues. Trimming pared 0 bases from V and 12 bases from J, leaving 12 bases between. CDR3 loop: CASSLAPGRDQHF. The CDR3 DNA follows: TGTGCCAGCAGTTTAGCCCCAGGCAGGGACCAGCATTTT.

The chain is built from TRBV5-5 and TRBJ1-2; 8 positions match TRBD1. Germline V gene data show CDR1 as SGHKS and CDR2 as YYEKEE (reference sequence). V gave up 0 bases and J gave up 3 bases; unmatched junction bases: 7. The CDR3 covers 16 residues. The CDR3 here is CASSLGAGGRDYGYTF. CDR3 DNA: TGTGCCAGCAGCTTGGGGGCAGGGGGCAGGGACTATGGCTACACCTTC.

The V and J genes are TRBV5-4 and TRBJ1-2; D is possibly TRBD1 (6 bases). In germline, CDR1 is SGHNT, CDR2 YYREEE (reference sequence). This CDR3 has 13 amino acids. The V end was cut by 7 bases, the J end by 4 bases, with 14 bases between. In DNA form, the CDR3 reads TGTGCCAGCGGACAACAGGGTCCCTATGGCTACACCTTC. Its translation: CASGQQGPYGYTF.

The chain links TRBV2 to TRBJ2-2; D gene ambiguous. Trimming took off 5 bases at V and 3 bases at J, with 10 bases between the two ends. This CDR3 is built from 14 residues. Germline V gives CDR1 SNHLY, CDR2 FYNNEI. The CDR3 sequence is CASSPNTYTGELFF. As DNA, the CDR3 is TGTGCCAGCAGTCCGAATACATACACCGGGGAGCTGTTTTTT.

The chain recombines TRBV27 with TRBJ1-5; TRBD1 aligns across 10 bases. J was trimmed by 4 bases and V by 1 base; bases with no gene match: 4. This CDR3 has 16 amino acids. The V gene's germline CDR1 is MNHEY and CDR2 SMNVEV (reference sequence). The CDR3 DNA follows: TGTGCCAGCAGTTTATATGGACAGGGGGGAAATCAGCCCCAGCATTTT. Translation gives CASSLYGQGGNQPQHF.

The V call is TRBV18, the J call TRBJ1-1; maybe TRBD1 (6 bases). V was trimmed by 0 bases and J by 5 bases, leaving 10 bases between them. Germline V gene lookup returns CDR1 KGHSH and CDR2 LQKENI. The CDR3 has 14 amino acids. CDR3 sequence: CASSPPLGATEAFF. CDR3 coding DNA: TGTGCCAGCTCACCACCGTTGGGGGCAACTGAAGCTTTCTTT.

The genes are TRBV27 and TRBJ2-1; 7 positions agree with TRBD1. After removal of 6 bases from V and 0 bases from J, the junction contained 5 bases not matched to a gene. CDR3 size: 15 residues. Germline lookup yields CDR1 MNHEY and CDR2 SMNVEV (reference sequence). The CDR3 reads CASSQGQSSYNEQFF. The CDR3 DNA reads TGTGCCAGCAGCCAGGGACAGAGCTCCTACAATGAGCAGTTCTTC.

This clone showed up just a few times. CDR3 in amino acids: CASSLGTLSHNYGYTF. The CDR3 coding sequence is TGTGCCAGCAGCCTTGGGACACTCTCTCATAACTATGGCTACACCTTC. The chain combines TRBV5-8 with TRBJ1-2, with D perhaps matching TRBD1 (6 bases). Germline V gene data show CDR1 as SGHTS and CDR2 as YDEGEE. The V gene lost 4 bases and the J gene lost 1 base, with 17 bases spanning the gap. The CDR3 extends over 16 amino acids.

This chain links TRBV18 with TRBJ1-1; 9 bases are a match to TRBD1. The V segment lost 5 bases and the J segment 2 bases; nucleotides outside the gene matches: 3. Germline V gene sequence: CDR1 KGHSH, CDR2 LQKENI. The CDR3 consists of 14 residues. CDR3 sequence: CASSSGQGNTEAFF. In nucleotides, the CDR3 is TGTGCCAGCTCATCGGGACAGGGTAACACTGAAGCTTTCTTT.

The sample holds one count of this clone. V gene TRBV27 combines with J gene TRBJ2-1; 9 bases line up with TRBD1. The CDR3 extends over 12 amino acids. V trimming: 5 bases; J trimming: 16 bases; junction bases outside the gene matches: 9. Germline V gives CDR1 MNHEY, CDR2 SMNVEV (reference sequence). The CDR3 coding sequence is TGTGCCAGCAGTACCACCGGGACAGGGTGTTTCTTC. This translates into CASSTTGTGCFF.

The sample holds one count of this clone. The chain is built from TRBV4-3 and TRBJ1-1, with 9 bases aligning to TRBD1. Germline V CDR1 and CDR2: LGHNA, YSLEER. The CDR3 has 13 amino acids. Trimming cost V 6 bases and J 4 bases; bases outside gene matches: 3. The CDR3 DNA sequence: TGCGCCAGCAGACAGGGGGCATTCACTGAAGCTTTCTTT. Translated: CASRQGAFTEAFF.

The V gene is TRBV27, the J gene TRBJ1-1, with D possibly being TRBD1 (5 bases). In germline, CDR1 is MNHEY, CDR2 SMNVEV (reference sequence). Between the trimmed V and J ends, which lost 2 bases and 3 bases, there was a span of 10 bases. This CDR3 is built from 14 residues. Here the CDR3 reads CASSLQGGYTEAFF. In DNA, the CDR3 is TGTGCCAGCAGTTTACAGGGTGGGTACACTGAAGCTTTCTTT.

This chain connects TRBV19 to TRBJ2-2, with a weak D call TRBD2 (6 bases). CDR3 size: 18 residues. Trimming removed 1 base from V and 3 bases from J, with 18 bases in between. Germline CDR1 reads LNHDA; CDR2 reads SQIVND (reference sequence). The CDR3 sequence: CASSIANGGWGDTGELFF. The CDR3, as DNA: TGTGCCAGTAGTATAGCCAATGGGGGTTGGGGGGACACCGGGGAGCTGTTTTTT.

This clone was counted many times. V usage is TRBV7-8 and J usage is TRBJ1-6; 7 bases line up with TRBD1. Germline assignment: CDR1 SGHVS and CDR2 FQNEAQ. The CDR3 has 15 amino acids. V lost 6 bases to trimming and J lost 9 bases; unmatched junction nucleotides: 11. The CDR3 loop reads CASSLISTGVSPLHF. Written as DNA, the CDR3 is TGTGCCAGCAGTCTAATCTCAACAGGGGTTTCACCCCTCCACTTT.

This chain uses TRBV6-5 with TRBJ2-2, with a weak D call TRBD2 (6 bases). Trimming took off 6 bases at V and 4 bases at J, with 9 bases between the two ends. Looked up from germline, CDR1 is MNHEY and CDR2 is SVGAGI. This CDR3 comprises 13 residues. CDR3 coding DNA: TGTGCCAGCAGGCGGGGCTCCACCGGGGAGCTGTTTTTT. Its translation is CASRRGSTGELFF.

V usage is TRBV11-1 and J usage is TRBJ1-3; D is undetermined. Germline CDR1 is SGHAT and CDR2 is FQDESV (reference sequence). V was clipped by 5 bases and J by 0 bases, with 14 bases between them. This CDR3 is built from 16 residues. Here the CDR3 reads CASSRQAGDSGNTIYF. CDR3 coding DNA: TGTGCCAGCAGCCGGCAGGCGGGCGACTCTGGAAACACCATATATTTT.